The 15 T cell receptor beta chains below were found in one sample sequenced in a study of blood T cell repertoires in COVID-19. This table comes from immunoSEQ multiplex PCR, and its TCRdb copy is limited to in-frame clones, with some not included. Among about 86,000 clones listed, 80% to 90% were seen once. The sequencing sample was made of PBMCs or T cells enriched from blood (not recorded which). These receptors all come from a woman aged 50 to 60 with acute COVID-19.

This chain joins TRBV7-8 and TRBJ2-1; D is possibly TRBD2 (6 bases). The V end lost 4 bases, the J end lost 0 bases, and 10 bases lay between the germline ends. The germline CDR1 and CDR2 sequences are SGHVS and FQNEAQ. The CDR3 is 15 residues long. The DNA of the CDR3 is TGTGCCAGCAGCTCGGCGGGAACCTCCTACAATGAGCAGTTCTTC. It yields the protein CASSSAGTSYNEQFF.

J is TRBJ2-2 and V is TRBV4-2, with a possible D match to TRBD2 (6 bases). Germline V gene sequence: CDR1 LGHNA, CDR2 YNFKEQ. This CDR3 is 16 amino acids long. V gave up 0 bases and J gave up 2 bases, with 10 bases separating them. In DNA form, the CDR3 reads TGTGCCAGCAGCCAAGAGGGCGGGGTAAACACCGGGGAGCTGTTTTTT. This sequence encodes CASSQEGGVNTGELFF.

As regards this clone: No DNA is shown, since the ends of the CDR3 on it are uncertain; the CDR3 is the one TCRdb lists. The genes are TRBV21-1 and TRBJ2-7; the table's TRBD2 call for D was not verified on the DNA. TRBV21-1 is a listed pseudogene. From its first to its last residue, the CDR3 has 24 amino acids. The CDR3 reads CASTQRLAEILRAVLRAYSYEQYF.

The V and J genes are TRBV29-1 and TRBJ1-4; 9 nucleotides line up with TRBD1. Per the germline V gene, CDR1 is SQVTM and CDR2 is ANQGSEA. This CDR3 has 13 amino acids. V was clipped by 4 bases and J by 8 bases; unmatched bases: 5. This chain's CDR3 is CSVGEQGAEKLFF. CDR3 coding DNA: TGCAGCGTTGGGGAACAGGGGGCGGAAAAACTGTTTTTT.

The V and J genes are TRBV2 and TRBJ1-2; D may be TRBD1 (5 bases). The length of the CDR3 is 12 residues. The V gene's germline CDR1 is SNHLY and CDR2 FYNNEI. V was cut by 0 bases and J by 12 bases, with 11 bases left in between. In nucleotides, the CDR3 is TGTGCCAGCAGTGAAGCGGGGGGGTTTAACACCTTC. Amino acids: CASSEAGGFNTF.

The rearrangement uses TRBV4-3 and TRBJ1-1; D remains unclear. Germline CDR1 is LGHNA and CDR2 is YSLEER. The CDR3 sequence is 13 residues long. V was clipped by 1 base and J by 5 bases, with 8 bases between them. CDR3: CASSQAAGTEAFF. The CDR3 nucleotides are TGCGCCAGCAGCCAAGCGGCGGGTACTGAAGCTTTCTTT.

The V and J genes are TRBV27 and TRBJ1-4; 8 positions agree with TRBD1. The CDR3 consists of 14 residues. V lost 2 bases and J lost 7; bases outside the gene matches: 3. Germline CDR1 reads MNHEY; CDR2 reads SMNVEV (reference sequence). Here the CDR3 reads CASSLQGAGEKLFF. The DNA of the CDR3 is TGTGCCAGCAGTTTACAGGGGGCAGGTGAAAAACTGTTTTTT.

The V call is TRBV19, the J call TRBJ2-7, with TRBD1 matching 8 bases. V dropped 5 bases and J dropped 5; count of bases not matched to a gene: 5. The CDR3 extends over 13 amino acids. Per germline, CDR1 LNHDA and CDR2 SQIVND (reference sequence). CDR3 sequence reads: CASSSQGAHEQYF. The CDR3 nucleotides are TGTGCCAGTAGTTCCCAGGGGGCTCACGAGCAGTACTTC.

This clone was seen a handful of times. The V gene is TRBV12-3 or TRBV12-4, the J gene TRBJ1-5; D may be TRBD1 (5 bases). Trimming removed 3 bases at V and 6 bases at J, with 9 bases between. This CDR3 contains 13 residues. This chain's CDR3 is CASSLGGSQPQHF. CDR3 DNA sequence: TGTGCCAGCAGTTTGGGGGGAAGTCAGCCCCAGCATTTT.

The chain combines TRBV18 with TRBJ1-5; 9 nucleotides match TRBD1. CDR3 length equals 15 residues. The trim removed 6 bases at V and 0 bases at J, leaving 3 bases unmatched. The germline CDR1 and CDR2 sequences are KGHSH and LQKENI. The CDR3 bases are TGTGCCAGCTCCCCGGGACAGGGTAGCAATCAGCCCCAGCATTTT. Amino acids: CASSPGQGSNQPQHF.

Here the CDR3 reads CAWSTRGRAVNEQFF. Here the CDR3 DNA reads TGTGCCTGGAGTACACGCGGGAGGGCCGTCAATGAGCAGTTCTTC. This chain uses TRBV30 with TRBJ2-1, with 9 positions matching TRBD2. This CDR3 is 15 amino acids long. CDR1 and CDR2 from the germline V gene are GTSNPN and SVGIG (reference sequence). V lost 2 bases, J lost 6 bases, and 8 bases stayed unmatched.

This clone was detected once. The chain employs TRBV29-1 and TRBJ2-5; 11 bases are a match to TRBD1. The CDR3 covers 13 residues. J lost 5 bases, V lost 6 bases, and 5 bases had no gene match. Germline V gene lookup returns CDR1 SQVTM and CDR2 ANQGSEA. The CDR3 loop reads CSVGTGGSETQYF. DNA for the CDR3: TGCAGCGTCGGGACAGGGGGGTCGGAGACCCAGTACTTC.

The CDR3 loop reads CASSSGLAGVTGELFF. The DNA of the CDR3 is TGTGCCAGCAGTTCGGGACTAGCGGGAGTCACCGGGGAGCTGTTTTTT. The J gene is TRBJ2-2, the V gene TRBV27; 14 bases match TRBD2. In germline, CDR1 is MNHEY, CDR2 SMNVEV (reference sequence). CDR3 length: 16 amino acids. V lost 4 bases, J lost 4 bases, and 2 bases stayed unmatched.

This chain connects TRBV21-1 to TRBJ2-7; the table's D gene call, TRBD2, was not cross checked with the DNA. TRBV21-1 is given as a pseudogene. This CDR3 region has 14 residues. CDR3: CASSSQTRDYEQYF. In DNA, the CDR3 is TGTGCCAGCAGCTCACAAACTAGGGACTACGAGCAGTACTTC.

This chain uses TRBV5-1 with TRBJ1-4; weak D call: TRBD1 (5 bases). Germline V gene lookup returns CDR1 SGHRS and CDR2 YFSETQ. V dropped 3 bases and J dropped 2 bases, with 8 bases sitting between them. The CDR3 spans 14 residues. The CDR3 sequence is CASSSGGTNEKLFF. CDR3 coding DNA: TGCGCCAGCAGCTCGGGGGGGACTAATGAAAAACTGTTTTTT.